Following are 20 T cell receptor beta chains from one sample sequenced in a study of early T cells in non-severe SARS-CoV-2 infection (dated by TCRdb to the early 2020s). The method behind the library was 5' RACE. The listed sequencing device is NextSeq 500. TCRdb trimmed the raw reads at Q25, called clones with MiXCR and kept productive beta chains. Each entry is one CDR3 protein sequence, shown with its most common DNA and genes. Within this sample are approximately 58,000 distinct CDR3 sequences, with 11% of them counted one time only. The ten largest clones capture roughly a tenth of the sample. Material: whole blood. The receptors originated from an adult who was a healthcare worker with PCR-confirmed SARS-CoV-2 infection or an uninfected control (not recorded which).

J is TRBJ2-7 and V is TRBV28, with 8 positions matching TRBD1. Germline CDR1 reads MDHEN; CDR2 reads SYDVKM. This CDR3 has 15 amino acids. V lost 1 base and J lost 6; bases outside the gene matches: 8. The chain's CDR3 is CASSLSGQGRGEQYF. CDR3 DNA sequence: TGTGCCAGCAGTTTATCCGGACAGGGTAGAGGCGAGCAGTACTTC.

This clonotype was counted only a few times. The rearrangement links TRBV12-3 or TRBV12-4 to TRBJ2-2; 7 nucleotides agree with TRBD1. Trimming removed 8 bases from V and 4 bases from J; junction bases left unmatched: 4. The CDR3 contains 13 residues. The CDR3 DNA reads TGTGCCAGCCGACAGGGCTCCACCGGGGAGCTGTTTTTT. Encoded protein: CASRQGSTGELFF.

This clonotype was seen at least ten times. The chain joins TRBV7-2 to TRBJ1-5; unclear D gene. CDR3 length: 14 residues. V gave up 4 bases and J gave up 2 bases, with 9 bases separating them. The V gene's germline CDR1 is SGHTA and CDR2 FQGNSA. CDR3 loop: CASSSNLGNQPQHF. DNA for the CDR3: TGTGCCAGCAGCTCCAATCTGGGCAATCAGCCCCAGCATTTT.

This clonotype was seen only a few times. The chain is built from TRBV7-6 and TRBJ2-5; a weak D match, TRBD1 (6 bases). The CDR3 runs to 15 residues. Germline values: CDR1 SGHVS, CDR2 FNYEAQ. Trimming shortened V by 5 bases and J by 4 bases, and 17 bases separated the two germline ends. CDR3 sequence reads: CASSRIIDRPETQYF. The CDR3 nucleotides are TGTGCCAGCAGCCGTATTATTGACAGGCCAGAGACCCAGTACTTC.

This clonotype was detected only a few times. V gene TRBV11-1 combines with J gene TRBJ1-1; no clear D. The V end was cut by 3 bases, the J end by 5 bases, with 7 bases between. Germline loops: CDR1 SGHAT, CDR2 FQDESV (reference sequence). This CDR3 has 12 amino acids. The CDR3, as DNA: TGTGCCAGCAGCTTGGGTTGGACTGAAGCTTTCTTT. It encodes CASSLGWTEAFF. Based on the CDR3 plus reference TRBV11-1 and TRBJ1-1, the full variable domain is EAEVAQSPRYKITEKSQAVAFWCDPISGHATLYWYRQILGQGPELLVQFQDESVVDDSQLPKDRFSAERLKGVDSTLKIQPAELGDSAMYLCASSLGWTEAFFGQGTRLTVV.

There are many counts of this clonotype. The chain recombines TRBV7-9 with TRBJ2-7; D perhaps matches TRBD2 (5 bases). The CDR3 is 16 residues long. V was cut by 7 bases and J by 0 bases, with 19 bases left in between. Looked up from germline, CDR1 is SEHNR and CDR2 is FQNEAQ (reference sequence). CDR3 sequence reads: CASTEREGQLSYEQYF. The DNA for the CDR3 is TGTGCCAGCACCGAGAGAGAGGGTCAGCTCTCCTACGAGCAGTACTTC.

This clonotype has more than one count but fewer than ten. This chain connects TRBV5-1 to TRBJ2-7; D unresolved. The V end was cut by 4 bases, the J end by 3 bases, with 11 bases between. Germline CDR1 SGHRS, CDR2 YFSETQ. This CDR3 has 13 amino acids. CDR3: CASSQSSGYEQYF. In DNA, the CDR3 is TGCGCCAGCAGCCAAAGTAGTGGCTACGAGCAGTACTTC.

The V call is TRBV10-3, the J call TRBJ2-6, with a tentative D call TRBD1 (8 bases). V lost 4 bases to trimming and J lost 2 bases, with 12 bases between them. Germline CDR1 is ENHRY and CDR2 is SYGVKD. The CDR3 is 16 amino acids. The CDR3 spells CAISGGGQAGANVLTF. As DNA, the CDR3 is TGTGCCATCAGTGGCGGGGGACAGGCTGGGGCCAACGTCCTGACTTTC.

This clonotype has a handful of counts. The chain is built from TRBV12-3 or TRBV12-4 and TRBJ2-7; the D gene is possibly TRBD1 (6 bases). The CDR3 consists of 13 residues. Trimming took off 11 bases at V and 3 bases at J, with 17 bases between the two ends. Written as DNA, the CDR3 is TGTGCCGTAGGGGGTTGGGGGTACTACGAGCAGTACTTC. Translated: CAVGGWGYYEQYF.

This clonotype was seen at least ten times. The chain carries TRBV6-6 and TRBJ2-5; D is unclear. Germline lookup yields CDR1 MNHNY and CDR2 SVGAGI (reference sequence). The ends were cut back, 5 bases at V and 5 bases at J, with 9 bases in the middle. CDR3 length equals 12 residues. The CDR3 here is CASSQSGETQYF. CDR3 nucleotides: TGTGCCAGCAGTCAATCCGGGGAGACCCAGTACTTC.

This clonotype was found many times. The V call is TRBV24-1, the J call TRBJ2-3; 7 bases agree with TRBD1. CDR3 length equals 17 residues. V was pared by 2 bases and J by 0 bases, with 7 bases of the junction left unmatched. The germline gives CDR1 KGHDR, CDR2 SFDVKD. The CDR3 spells CATSDWDSSFSTDTQYF. CDR3 DNA: TGTGCCACCAGTGATTGGGACAGCAGCTTTAGCACAGATACGCAGTATTTT.

At least ten counts were recorded for this clonotype. The chain links TRBV7-2 to TRBJ2-1; no definite D call. Between the trimmed V and J ends, which lost 1 base and 0 bases, there was a span of 10 bases. CDR3 length: 16 residues. Germline values: CDR1 SGHTA, CDR2 FQGNSA. For the CDR3, the DNA is TGTGCCAGCAGCTTAGTCGTGCGGCTCTCCTACAATGAGCAGTTCTTC. It codes for CASSLVVRLSYNEQFF. The full variable domain, in which reference TRBV7-2 and TRBJ2-1 provide the parts outside the CDR3, is GAGVSQSPSNKVTEKGKDVELRCDPISGHTALYWYRQSLGQGLEFLIYFQGNSAPDKSGLPSDRFSAERTGGSVSTLTIQRTQQEDSAVYLCASSLVVRLSYNEQFFGPGTRLTVL.

J is TRBJ2-1 and V is TRBV9; D unclear. The germline V and J ends were trimmed by 0 bases and 7 bases, with 8 bases remaining between them. This CDR3 region has 13 residues. Germline V lookup: CDR1 SGDLS, CDR2 YYNGEE. The CDR3 sequence is CASSVDVGNEQFF. In DNA form, the CDR3 reads TGTGCCAGCAGCGTAGACGTAGGAAATGAGCAGTTCTTC.

This clonotype was counted a few times. The genes are TRBV19 and TRBJ2-2, with 7 bases that match TRBD1. This CDR3 spans 15 amino acids. The trim removed 2 bases at V and 2 bases at J, leaving 2 bases unmatched. CDR1 LNHDA and CDR2 SQIVND come from the germline V gene (reference sequence). The CDR3 DNA sequence: TGTGCCAGTAGTATAATAGGGGGCAACACCGGGGAGCTGTTTTTT. Its protein is CASSIIGGNTGELFF.

The table lists this clonotype with many counts. The chain joins TRBV28 to TRBJ1-1; TRBD1 matches 7 bases. The CDR3 totals 15 residues. After removal of 5 bases from V and 4 bases from J, the junction contained 10 bases not matched to a gene. CDR1 is MDHEN, CDR2 SYDVKM, per germline. The CDR3 region is CASSLGLAGGTEAFF. The CDR3 bases are TGTGCCAGCAGTCTCGGATTAGCAGGGGGCACTGAAGCTTTCTTT.

This clonotype occurred a few times. V usage is TRBV5-6 and J usage is TRBJ1-1; tentatively, D is TRBD1 (6 bases). The CDR3 totals 17 residues. Deletions cut 1 base from V and 0 bases from J, with 16 bases between. Germline V gene data show CDR1 as SGHDT and CDR2 as YYEEEE. The CDR3 spells CASSLTIRTAMNTEAFF. CDR3 DNA sequence: TGTGCCAGCAGCTTGACTATACGGACAGCGATGAACACTGAAGCTTTCTTT.

This clonotype has at least ten counts. The chain employs TRBV7-3 and TRBJ2-7, with 7 bases that match TRBD2. CDR1 and CDR2 from the germline V gene are SGHTA and FQGTGA. Trimming cost V 4 bases and J 8 bases; bases outside gene matches: 11. The CDR3 length is 14 residues. CDR3 sequence: CASSSPGGIGQQYF. DNA for the CDR3: TGTGCCAGCAGCTCACCGGGGGGAATCGGTCAGCAGTACTTC.

This clonotype came up many times. V and J are TRBV7-6 and TRBJ2-3; 7 positions agree with TRBD2. The CDR3 has 15 amino acids. The ends lost 1 base at V and 1 base at J; junction bases unmatched: 2. Germline V gene sequence: CDR1 SGHVS, CDR2 FNYEAQ. The CDR3 reads CASSLVAGRTDTQYF. The CDR3 region has the DNA TGTGCCAGCAGCTTAGTAGCGGGCCGCACAGATACGCAGTATTTT.

This clonotype was picked up a small number of times. The chain uses TRBV7-9 and TRBJ2-3; 8 positions agree with TRBD1. The V gene end was trimmed by 4 bases and the J gene end by 0 bases; junction bases not matched to a gene: 6. The CDR3 totals 16 residues. Germline-derived CDR1 and CDR2 are SEHNR and FQNEAQ (reference sequence). The CDR3 protein is CASSSGQGASTDTQYF. CDR3 in DNA: TGTGCCAGCAGCTCCGGACAGGGCGCTAGCACAGATACGCAGTATTTT.

The sample holds a few counts of this clonotype. V usage is TRBV28 and J usage is TRBJ2-1; 11 positions match TRBD1. This CDR3 has 15 amino acids. Germline V CDR1 and CDR2: MDHEN, SYDVKM. V shed 5 bases and J 10 bases; nucleotides not matched to a gene: 10. CDR3: CASSTRTGGLKEQFF. In DNA, the CDR3 is TGTGCCAGCAGTACCAGGACAGGGGGCTTGAAGGAGCAGTTCTTC. Complete variable domain (other parts from reference TRBV28 and TRBJ2-1): DVKVTQSSRYLVKRTGEKVFLECVQDMDHENMFWYRQDPGLGLRLIYFSYDVKMKEKGDIPEGYSVSREKKERFSLILESASTNQTSMYLCASSTRTGGLKEQFFGPGTRLTVL.